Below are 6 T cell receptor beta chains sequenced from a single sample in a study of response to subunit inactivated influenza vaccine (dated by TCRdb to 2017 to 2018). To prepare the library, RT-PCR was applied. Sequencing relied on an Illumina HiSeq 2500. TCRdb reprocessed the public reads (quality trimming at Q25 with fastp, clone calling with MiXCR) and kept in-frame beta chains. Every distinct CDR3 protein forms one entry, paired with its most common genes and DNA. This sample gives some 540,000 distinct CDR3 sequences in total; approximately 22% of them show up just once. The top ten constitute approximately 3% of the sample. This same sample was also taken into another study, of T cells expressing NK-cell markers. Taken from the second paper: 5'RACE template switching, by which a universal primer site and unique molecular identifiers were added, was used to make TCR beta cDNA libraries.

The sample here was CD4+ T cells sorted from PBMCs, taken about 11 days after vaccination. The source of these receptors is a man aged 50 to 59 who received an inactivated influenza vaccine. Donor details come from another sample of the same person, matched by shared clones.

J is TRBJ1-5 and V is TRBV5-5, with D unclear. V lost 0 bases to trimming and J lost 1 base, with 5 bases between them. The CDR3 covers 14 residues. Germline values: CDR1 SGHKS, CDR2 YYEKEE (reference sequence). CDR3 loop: CASSLETSNQPQHF. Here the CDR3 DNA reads TGTGCCAGCAGCTTGGAAACGAGCAATCAGCCCCAGCATTTT.

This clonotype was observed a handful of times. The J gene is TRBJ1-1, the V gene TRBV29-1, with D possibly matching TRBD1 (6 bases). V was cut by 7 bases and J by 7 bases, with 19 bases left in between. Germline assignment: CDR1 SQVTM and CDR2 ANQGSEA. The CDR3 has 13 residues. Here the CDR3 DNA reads TGCAGCGCCGGACCGGGGGCGGTTGTTGAAGCTTTCTTT. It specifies CSAGPGAVVEAFF.

The CDR3 protein is CASRGQGVHSPLHF. CDR3 in DNA: TGTGCCAGCAGGGGGCAGGGGGTTCATTCACCCCTCCACTTT. The gene calls are TRBV6-1 and TRBJ1-6, with 7 positions matching TRBD1. Trimming took 6 bases from V and 8 from J; bases not matched to a gene: 7. The CDR3 runs to 14 residues. Germline CDR1 is MNHNS and CDR2 is SASEGT.

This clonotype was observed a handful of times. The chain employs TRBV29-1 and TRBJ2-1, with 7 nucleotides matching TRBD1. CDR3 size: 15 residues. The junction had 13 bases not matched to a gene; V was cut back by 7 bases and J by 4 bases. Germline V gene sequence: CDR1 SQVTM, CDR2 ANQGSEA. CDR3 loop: CSASSGTVTYNEQFF. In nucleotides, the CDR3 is TGCAGCGCCTCATCCGGGACAGTAACTTACAATGAGCAGTTCTTC.

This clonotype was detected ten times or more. CDR3 DNA sequence: TGTGCCAGCAGAAAACTGAGGGGCGGAACCTACGAGCAGTACTTC. This gives the protein CASRKLRGGTYEQYF. The V gene is TRBV28, the J gene TRBJ2-7; D tentatively fits TRBD1 or TRBD2 (5 bases each). CDR1 is MDHEN, CDR2 SYDVKM, per germline. Trimming pared 6 bases from V and 2 bases from J, leaving 17 bases between. The CDR3 sequence is 15 residues long.

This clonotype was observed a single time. CDR3 residues: CASSLEGTGNTEAFF. CDR3 in DNA: TGTGCCAGCAGCTTGGAAGGGACAGGGAACACTGAAGCTTTCTTT. J is TRBJ1-1 and V is TRBV7-9; 8 positions agree with TRBD1. After removal of 3 bases from V and 1 base from J, the junction contained 4 bases not matched to a gene. The CDR3 totals 15 residues. Germline-derived CDR1 and CDR2 are SEHNR and FQNEAQ (reference sequence).